This T cell receptor beta chain was identified during a study of OX40 agonist ivuxolimab in advanced cancers. Findings of the study overall: Some nonresponders likewise displayed low normalized T-cell clonal expansion. Clonal expansion among partial responders at 0.1-3.0 mg/kg ranked near the lowest. CD4+ and CD8+ blood T cells expanded clonally by week 6 at 0.1 to 3.0 mg/kg.

Concerning this clone: Its antigen is not identified.

Per the germline V gene, CDR1 is SGHDN and CDR2 is FVKESK. V was cut by 1 base and J by 6 bases, with 7 bases left in between. The CDR3 runs 13 residues. Autoimmune disease history or systemic immunosuppression excluded patients. Assay: immunoSEQ multiplex PCR; the TCRdb copy retains only in-frame clones and omits some. Of 45,000 to 60,000 clones listed, 84% are singletons. The rearrangement joins TRBV14 to TRBJ2-1; D not certain. This sequence was found in an adult with an advanced solid tumor such as melanoma, head and neck, liver or kidney cancer. The material sequenced was CD4+ or CD8+ T cells sorted from blood, taken in a trial of the OX40 agonist ivuxolimab. The CDR3 region is CASSQAFFNEQFF. DNA of the CDR3: TGTGCCAGCAGCCAAGCTTTCTTCAATGAGCAGTTCTTC.